These 24 T cell receptor beta chains share one sample of origin, sequenced in a study of cytomegalovirus exposure and HLA in healthy donors. A multiplex PCR was run with 60 Vbeta primers and 13 Jbeta primers. The protocol was immunoSEQ multiplex PCR, while the TCRdb copy is restricted to in-frame clones and leaves out a portion. The sample lists roughly 62,000 clones, about 80% occurring once. Specimen: PBMCs. Every receptor here comes from a woman between 40 and 55 years old in good health and CMV-seropositive.

The rearrangement uses TRBV10-3 and TRBJ2-7; D not resolved. CDR3 length: 14 amino acids. Deletions cut 7 bases from V and 1 base from J, with 14 bases between. Germline V gene lookup returns CDR1 ENHRY and CDR2 SYGVKD. CDR3 amino acids: CAITVNPVSYEQYF. The CDR3 DNA sequence: TGTGCCATCACCGTTAACCCAGTATCCTACGAGCAGTACTTC.

The chain uses TRBV27 and TRBJ1-4; no firm D call. CDR3 size: 13 residues. The germline CDR1 and CDR2 sequences are MNHEY and SMNVEV (reference sequence). V shed 2 bases and J shed 6 bases, with 7 bases lying between them. CDR3 bases: TGTGCCAGCAGTTTAAACTTCCATGAAAAACTGTTTTTT. This sequence encodes CASSLNFHEKLFF. The whole variable domain, filled in from reference TRBV27 and TRBJ1-4, reads EAQVTQNPRYLITVTGKKLTVTCSQNMNHEYMSWYRQDPGLGLRQIYYSMNVEVTDKGDVPEGYKVSRKEKRNFPLILESPSPNQTSLYFCASSLNFHEKLFFGSGTQLSVL.

The rearrangement joins TRBV2 to TRBJ1-1; possibly TRBD1 for D (5 bases). The CDR3 spans 14 residues. Germline-derived CDR1 and CDR2 are SNHLY and FYNNEI. V was shortened by 4 bases and J by 4 bases, with 13 bases between the two germline ends. The CDR3 spells CASSVEGSGTEAFF. CDR3 DNA sequence: TGTGCCAGCAGTGTGGAGGGGAGTGGCACTGAAGCTTTCTTT.

The chain joins TRBV6-5 to TRBJ1-1, with no clear D. Germline V gives CDR1 MNHEY, CDR2 SVGAGI. With 0 bases removed from V and 0 bases from J, the gap between germline ends came to 8 bases. There are 15 residues in the CDR3. DNA for the CDR3: TGTGCCAGCAGTTACTCGTGGCAGATGAACACTGAAGCTTTCTTT. Its translation is CASSYSWQMNTEAFF.

The rearrangement uses TRBV9 and TRBJ1-1; TRBD1 might be the D (6 bases). V was trimmed by 3 bases and J by 6 bases, leaving 24 bases between them. Germline V gene data show CDR1 as SGDLS and CDR2 as YYNGEE. CDR3 length: 17 amino acids. The CDR3 here is CASSGIIQGAFLPEAFF. In DNA, the CDR3 is TGTGCCAGCAGCGGAATAATACAGGGTGCGTTTCTCCCTGAAGCTTTCTTT.

The V call is TRBV7-2, the J call TRBJ2-7, with D maybe TRBD2 (6 bases). V gave up 1 base and J gave up 5 bases, with 12 bases separating them. Germline V gene lookup returns CDR1 SGHTA and CDR2 FQGNSA. The CDR3 has 14 amino acids. The CDR3 region is CASSLVGGLDEQYF. The CDR3 DNA sequence: TGTGCCAGCAGCTTAGTGGGGGGTTTGGACGAGCAGTACTTC.

CDR3 nucleotide sequence: TGCGCCAGCAGCTTGGGACACAGGGACGTTAACTATGGCTACACCTTC. It translates to CASSLGHRDVNYGYTF. The J gene is TRBJ1-2, the V gene TRBV5-1; perhaps TRBD1 as D (6 bases). Trimming removed 0 bases from V and 1 base from J, with 13 bases in between. The germline gives CDR1 SGHRS, CDR2 YFSETQ. This CDR3 is 16 amino acids long.

V gene TRBV5-6 combines with J gene TRBJ2-5; D is unresolved. The germline V gene encodes CDR1 SGHDT and CDR2 YYEEEE. This CDR3 has 11 residues. Trimming pared 3 bases from V and 2 bases from J, leaving 2 bases between. The CDR3, as DNA: TGTGCCAGCAGCTCTCAAGAGACCCAGTACTTC. Protein: CASSSQETQYF.

The chain recombines TRBV12-5 with TRBJ2-6; D is ambiguous. V lost 6 bases and J lost 1, with 16 bases in between. CDR1 is LGHNT and CDR2 is FRNRAP in the germline V gene. The CDR3 consists of 17 residues. DNA for the CDR3: TGTGCTAGTGGCTCCTTGGCACCTCCATCTGGGGCCAACGTCCTGACTTTC. Amino acids: CASGSLAPPSGANVLTF. The variable domain in full, with the rest retrieved from reference TRBV12-5 and TRBJ2-6, is DARVTQTPRHKVTEMGQEVTMRCQPILGHNTVFWYRQTMMQGLELLAYFRNRAPLDDSGMPKDRFSAEMPDATLATLKIQPSEPRDSAVYFCASGSLAPPSGANVLTFGAGSRLTVL.

The genes are TRBV6-5 and TRBJ2-3; 10 bases fit TRBD1. There are 15 residues in the CDR3. Per the germline V gene, CDR1 is MNHEY and CDR2 is SVGAGI. V was clipped by 6 bases and J by 2 bases; unmatched bases: 5. The CDR3 sequence: CASSPGTGDTDTQYF. Written as DNA, the CDR3 is TGTGCCAGCAGCCCCGGGACAGGGGACACAGATACGCAGTATTTT.

The chain employs TRBV6-1 and TRBJ2-6, with D possibly being TRBD2 (5 bases). CDR1 is MNHNS, CDR2 SASEGT, per germline. The CDR3 is made up of 15 amino acids. With 7 bases removed from V and 0 bases from J, the gap between germline ends came to 10 bases. In DNA form, the CDR3 reads TGTGCCAGCACGGGGAGCATCTCTGGGGCCAACGTCCTGACTTTC. This codes for CASTGSISGANVLTF.

The rearrangement links TRBV15 to TRBJ2-1, with D unclear. V shed 0 bases and J shed 6 bases, with 12 bases lying between them. This CDR3 spans 15 amino acids. Germline CDR1 and CDR2: LNHNV and YYDKDF (reference sequence). The CDR3 DNA sequence: TGTGCCACCAGCAGAGATTGGTCAGTCCTCAATGAGCAGTTCTTC. Its protein product is CATSRDWSVLNEQFF.

The CDR3 loop reads CASRDRDHSPLHF. In DNA, the CDR3 is TGCGCCAGCCGTGACAGGGATCATTCACCCCTCCACTTT. The chain is built from TRBV5-1 and TRBJ1-6; 7 nucleotides agree with TRBD1. Trimming at V came to 7 bases and at J to 8 bases, leaving 6 bases not matched to a gene. Germline loops: CDR1 SGHRS, CDR2 YFSETQ. The CDR3 has 13 residues. The whole variable domain, filled in from reference TRBV5-1 and TRBJ1-6, reads KAGVTQTPRYLIKTRGQQVTLSCSPISGHRSVSWYQQTPGQGLQFLFEYFSETQRNKGNFPGRFSGRQFSNSRSEMNVSTLELGDSALYLCASRDRDHSPLHFGNGTRLTVT.

The gene calls are TRBV5-6 and TRBJ1-3; 8 bases map to TRBD1. Germline trimming cut 4 bases from V and 2 bases from J; bases unmatched to any gene: 2. Germline lookup yields CDR1 SGHDT and CDR2 YYEEEE. This CDR3 is built from 14 residues. CDR3 sequence (DNA): TGTGCCAGCAGCACGACAGGGGCTGGAAACACCATATATTTT. This encodes CASSTTGAGNTIYF.

This clone has more than one count but fewer than ten. V and J are TRBV2 and TRBJ1-1, with D maybe TRBD1 (6 bases). The CDR3 is 14 amino acids. V lost 4 bases, J lost 0 bases, and 9 bases lay in between. Looked up from germline, CDR1 is SNHLY and CDR2 is FYNNEI. CDR3 amino acids: CASSAQGVNTEAFF. DNA for the CDR3: TGTGCCAGCAGTGCACAGGGTGTGAACACTGAAGCTTTCTTT.

This chain uses TRBV28 with TRBJ1-4, with a tentative D call TRBD1 (6 bases). V lost 6 bases to trimming and J lost 7 bases, with 15 bases between them. The CDR3 contains 14 residues. In germline, CDR1 is MDHEN, CDR2 SYDVKM. DNA of the CDR3: TGTGCCAGCAGCGCCAGGGGAAGGGGTGAAAAACTGTTTTTT. This codes for CASSARGRGEKLFF.

This clone has a single count. The J gene is TRBJ1-2, the V gene TRBV19; a weak D match, TRBD1 (6 bases). Trimming took 10 bases from V and 5 from J, leaving 20 bases between them. This CDR3 region has 14 residues. Germline values: CDR1 LNHDA, CDR2 SQIVND (reference sequence). CDR3 amino acids: CATHTGTSFYGYTF. The CDR3 nucleotides read TGTGCCACTCATACAGGGACAAGCTTTTATGGCTACACCTTC.

This chain links TRBV7-9 with TRBJ1-6, with D possibly matching TRBD1 (6 bases). Per germline, CDR1 SEHNR and CDR2 FQNEAQ (reference sequence). Trimming cost V 1 base and J 10 bases, with 11 bases left between them. The CDR3 contains 14 residues. The CDR3 region has the DNA TGTGCCAGCAGCTTAGAAACAGGGACCTCACCCCTCCACTTT. Encoded protein: CASSLETGTSPLHF.

The table lists this clone with a few counts. The V gene is TRBV5-4, the J gene TRBJ1-3; D might be TRBD1 (6 bases). CDR1 is SGHNT and CDR2 is YYREEE in the germline V gene (reference sequence). Trimming shortened V by 4 bases and J by 3 bases, and 14 bases separated the two germline ends. The CDR3 loop spans 15 amino acids. Written as DNA, the CDR3 is TGTGCCAGCAGCCCGGGGGGGGCAAATGGAAACACCATATATTTT. Translation: CASSPGGANGNTIYF.

The J gene is TRBJ1-2, the V gene TRBV6-5; the D is unclear. The CDR3 covers 14 residues. Germline V gene sequence: CDR1 MNHEY, CDR2 SVGAGI. V lost 0 bases and J lost 0, with 5 bases in between. The CDR3 protein is CASSYSRTNYGYTF. CDR3 sequence (DNA): TGTGCCAGCAGTTACTCCCGTACTAACTATGGCTACACCTTC.

This chain connects TRBV11-2 to TRBJ1-2; D call uncertain. From germline, CDR1 is SGHAT and CDR2 FQNNGV. This CDR3 spans 14 amino acids. Trimming removed 5 bases from V and 3 bases from J, with 13 bases in between. The chain's CDR3 is CASSRSRLDYGYTF. The CDR3 DNA sequence: TGTGCCAGCAGCCGAAGCAGGCTGGACTATGGCTACACCTTC.

Within the sample, this clone is medium-sized (0.01 to 0.1%). The chain couples TRBV4-3 to TRBJ2-1, with 9 bases matching TRBD2. The CDR3 loop spans 15 amino acids. The germline gives CDR1 LGHNA, CDR2 YSLEER. With V trimmed by 4 bases and J by 0 bases, 1 base remained unmatched. CDR3 sequence reads: CASSPLAGSYNEQFF. The CDR3 DNA follows: TGCGCCAGCAGCCCACTAGCGGGCTCCTACAATGAGCAGTTCTTC.

About this clone itself: Compared with germline, one end of the junction differs, possibly owing to a read error. In DNA, the CDR3 is TGTTCCAGCAGCTCGCGACTTCGGTTTACGGGCACAGATACGCAGTATTTT. Translating it yields CSSSSRLRFTGTDTQYF. The chain couples TRBV7-9 to TRBJ2-3; D not certain. This CDR3 contains 17 residues. CDR1 is SEHNR and CDR2 is FQNEAQ in the germline V gene (reference sequence).

This clone was observed once. The chain uses TRBV6-1 and TRBJ2-3, with TRBD2 matching 9 bases. The V and J ends lost 3 bases and 5 bases, in that order; junction bases with no gene match: 3. The germline V gene encodes CDR1 MNHNS and CDR2 SASEGT. This CDR3 is built from 14 residues. The CDR3 DNA reads TGTGCCAGCAGTGACGTAGCGGGGGTAGATACGCAGTATTTT. It specifies CASSDVAGVDTQYF.